A selection of T cell receptor beta chains follows, all from one sample in a study of blood T cell repertoires in COVID-19. The protocol was immunoSEQ multiplex PCR, while the TCRdb copy is restricted to in-frame clones and leaves out a portion. The sample yields about 290,000 clones, 89% seen once. Sequenced sample: peripheral blood. All receptors come from a woman younger than 45 with COVID-19, enrolled during active disease. Each CDR3 is given with its conserved first and last residue. A D gene is named only where the DNA matches it firmly. Expanded clones are given a class, and other clones once, few, many or no size at all.

D	V	J	size	CDR3	DNA
.	TRBV19	TRBJ2-6	.	CASSFRFSGANVLTF	TGTGCCAGTAGCTTCAGGTTCTCTGGGGCCAACGTCCTGACTTTC
.	TRBV5-5	TRBJ1-3	.	CASRTGGHGNTIYF	TGTGCCAGCAGAACGGGGGGGCATGGAAACACCATATATTTT
.	TRBV24-1	TRBJ2-1	.	CATAEGAASDEQFF	TGTGCCACGGCAGAAGGGGCCGCGTCGGATGAGCAGTTCTTC
TRBD1	TRBV4-1	TRBJ1-2	.	CASSQTPGTDNYGYTF	TGCGCCAGCAGCCAGACTCCCGGGACAGATAACTATGGCTACACCTTC
.	TRBV3-1/TRBV3-2	TRBJ2-1	.	CASSQGTSRYNEQFF	TGTGCCAGCAGCCAAGGTACTAGCCGGTACAATGAGCAGTTCTTC
.	TRBV19	TRBJ1-5	.	CASSILGDQPQHF	TGTGCCAGTAGTATTCTCGGGGATCAGCCCCAGCATTTT
.	TRBV5-6	TRBJ2-4	.	CASSGLKNIQYF	TGTGCCAGCAGTGGACTGAAAAACATTCAGTACTTC
TRBD2	TRBV3-1/TRBV3-2	TRBJ2-3	.	CASSQDPLAGGIDTQYF	TGTGCCAGCAGCCAAGACCCCCTAGCGGGGGGAATAGATACGCAGTATTTT
.	TRBV19	TRBJ1-5	.	CASSTSNANQHF	TGTGCCAGTAGTACTTCGAACGCTAACCAGCATTTT
.	TRBV11-2	TRBJ2-3	.	CASSIEDPTGDTQYF	TGTGCCAGCAGCATTGAAGACCCCACAGGAGATACGCAGTATTTT
.	TRBV5-4	TRBJ1-6	.	CASSGEGSSYNSPLHF	TGTGCCAGCAGCGGGGAGGGGAGCTCCTATAATTCACCCCTCCACTTT
.	TRBV5-6	TRBJ2-7	.	CASSMHNGASYEQYF	TGTGCCAGCAGCATGCACAATGGGGCCTCCTACGAGCAGTACTTC
TRBD1	TRBV11-2	TRBJ2-7	once	CASSLAAVRQGMSSYEQYF	TGTGCCAGCAGCTTAGCGGCGGTCCGACAGGGGATGAGCTCCTACGAGCAGTACTTC
.	TRBV7-9	TRBJ2-1	few	CASSPSGWEEEQFF	TGTGCCAGCAGCCCCTCTGGGTGGGAGGAAGAGCAGTTCTTC
.	TRBV6-5	TRBJ2-7	.	CASSYSSGPFYEQYF	TGTGCCAGCAGTTACTCGAGCGGGCCCTTCTACGAGCAGTACTTC
.	TRBV18	TRBJ1-6	.	CASDGGNNSPLHF	TGTGCCAGCGACGGAGGAAATAATTCACCCCTCCACTTT
.	TRBV18	TRBJ2-7	.	CASSPGQQSYEQYF	TGTGCCAGCTCCCCAGGACAGCAAAGCTACGAGCAGTACTTC
TRBD1	TRBV3-1/TRBV3-2	TRBJ1-5	.	CASSIDRGHQPQHF	TGTGCCAGCAGTATAGACAGGGGGCATCAGCCCCAGCATTTT
.	TRBV28	TRBJ1-2	.	CASSFNRAYGYTF	TGTGCCAGCAGTTTTAACAGGGCCTATGGCTACACCTTC
TRBD1	TRBV14	TRBJ2-1	.	CASSQLTGKYNEQFF	TGTGCCAGCAGCCAGCTGACAGGGAAGTACAATGAGCAGTTCTTC
.	TRBV10-1	TRBJ1-6	many	CASSVSGNSPLHF	TGCGCCAGCAGTGTATCAGGGAATTCACCCCTCCACTTT
.	TRBV5-4	TRBJ2-1	.	CASSSPAETNEQFF	TGTGCCAGCAGCTCCCCTGCAGAAACGAATGAGCAGTTCTTC
TRBD2	TRBV7-8	TRBJ2-7	.	CASSLRRDYESYEQYF	TGTGCCAGCAGCTTACGCCGGGACTACGAATCCTACGAGCAGTACTTC
.	TRBV6-2/TRBV6-3	TRBJ1-3	.	CASSYAGRGSGNTIYF	TGTGCCAGCAGTTACGCGGGGAGAGGCTCTGGAAACACCATATATTTT
TRBD1	TRBV25-1	TRBJ2-7	.	CASSEAGTGPDEQYF	TGTGCCAGCAGTGAGGCCGGGACAGGGCCGGACGAGCAGTACTTC
.	TRBV7-6	TRBJ1-5	.	CASSPDNGAVSNQPQHF	TGTGCCAGCAGCCCAGATAATGGGGCCGTTAGCAATCAGCCCCAGCATTTT
.	TRBV28	TRBJ1-2	.	CASLLHGRYNGYTF	TGTGCCAGCCTCTTACATGGGCGATATAATGGCTACACCTTC
TRBD1	TRBV3-1/TRBV3-2	TRBJ1-6	.	CASSQTGLYSPLHF	TGTGCCAGCAGCCAGACAGGGTTGTATTCACCCCTCCACTTT
.	TRBV11-2	TRBJ1-3	few	CASNQGSGNTIYF	TGTGCCAGCAACCAGGGGTCTGGAAACACCATATATTTT
TRBD1	TRBV4-1	TRBJ2-2	once	CASSQGPGTGTGELFF	TGCGCCAGCAGCCAAGGACCCGGGACAGGCACCGGGGAGCTGTTTTTT
.	TRBV15	TRBJ1-5	.	CATSRDPGGTQPQHF	TGTGCCACCAGCAGAGATCCCGGGGGAACTCAGCCCCAGCATTTT
TRBD2	TRBV27	TRBJ2-1	.	CASSKPGLVYNEQFF	TGTGCCAGCAGTAAACCGGGACTAGTATACAATGAGCAGTTCTTC
TRBD1	TRBV5-1	TRBJ2-2	few	CASSLEGGVYRELFF	TGCGCCAGCAGCTTGGAAGGGGGCGTGTACCGGGAGCTGTTTTTT
.	TRBV2	TRBJ1-6	.	CASSREGTSNSPLHF	TGTGCCAGCAGTCGGGAGGGAACAAGCAATTCACCCCTCCACTTT
.	TRBV19	TRBJ2-7	.	CASRPTETGHSDEQYF	TGTGCCAGTAGACCAACTGAAACAGGGCATTCGGACGAGCAGTACTTC
TRBD1	TRBV12-3/TRBV12-4	TRBJ1-1	.	CASRWTGNTEAFF	TGTGCCAGCAGGTGGACAGGTAACACTGAAGCTTTCTTT
TRBD2	TRBV4-2	TRBJ2-1	.	CASSQVTSGYNEQFF	TGTGCCAGCAGCCAAGTTACTAGCGGCTACAATGAGCAGTTCTTC
TRBD1	TRBV27	TRBJ1-2	.	CASSPYRGRRAYGYTF	TGTGCCAGCAGTCCTTACAGGGGGAGAAGGGCCTATGGCTACACCTTC
TRBD2	TRBV19	TRBJ2-1	.	CASSIDSGGVSYNEQFF	TGTGCCAGTAGTATCGATAGCGGGGGGGTCTCCTACAATGAGCAGTTCTTC
.	TRBV5-1	TRBJ2-7	.	CASSFKATTGNYEQYF	TGCGCCAGCAGCTTCAAAGCCACTACAGGGAACTACGAGCAGTACTTC
.	TRBV2	TRBJ1-5	.	CASSPRGYSNQPQHF	TGTGCCAGCAGCCCCAGGGGCTATAGCAATCAGCCCCAGCATTTT
.	TRBV29-1	TRBJ2-7	.	CSVEGEGETAYEQYF	TGCAGCGTTGAAGGTGAGGGGGAGACGGCCTACGAGCAGTACTTC
.	TRBV4-2	TRBJ1-4	.	CASSQVLRATNEKLFF	TGTGCCAGCAGCCAAGTCCTCAGGGCGACTAATGAAAAACTGTTTTTT
.	TRBV5-4	TRBJ1-6	once	CASSLDGLGGGSYNSPLHF	TGTGCCAGCAGCTTGGACGGCTTAGGGGGGGGCTCCTATAATTCACCCCTCCACTTT
.	TRBV3-1/TRBV3-2	TRBJ2-7	.	CASSQVRDYEQYF	TGTGCCAGCAGCCAAGTAAGAGATTACGAGCAGTACTTC
TRBD1	TRBV28	TRBJ1-1	.	CASSAGQGMNTEAFF	TGTGCCAGCAGTGCGGGACAGGGAATGAACACTGAAGCTTTCTTT
.	TRBV6-6	TRBJ1-5	.	CASSLQGGSNQPQHF	TGTGCCAGCAGTTTACAGGGAGGGAGCAATCAGCCCCAGCATTTT
.	TRBV28	TRBJ1-1	.	CASRDRYPSEAFF	TGTGCCAGCAGAGACAGGTATCCATCTGAAGCTTTCTTT
TRBD1	TRBV6-5	TRBJ1-6	many	CASSPGQYNSPLHF	TGTGCCAGCAGTCCGGGACAGTATAATTCACCCCTCCACTTT
.	TRBV5-1	TRBJ1-2	.	CASSLNERSLSGYTF	TGCGCCAGCAGCCTGAATGAGCGGAGCTTGTCGGGCTACACCTTC
TRBD1	TRBV23-1	TRBJ2-7	.	CASSPHVGQYYEQYF	TGCGCCAGCAGTCCCCACGTGGGACAGTACTACGAGCAGTACTTC
.	TRBV6-2/TRBV6-3	TRBJ1-5	.	CASSLTGPGQPQHF	TGTGCCAGCAGTTTAACAGGGCCAGGTCAGCCCCAGCATTTT
.	TRBV6-5	TRBJ1-3	.	CASRQGGGNTIYF	TGTGCCAGCCGTCAGGGTGGTGGAAACACCATATATTTT